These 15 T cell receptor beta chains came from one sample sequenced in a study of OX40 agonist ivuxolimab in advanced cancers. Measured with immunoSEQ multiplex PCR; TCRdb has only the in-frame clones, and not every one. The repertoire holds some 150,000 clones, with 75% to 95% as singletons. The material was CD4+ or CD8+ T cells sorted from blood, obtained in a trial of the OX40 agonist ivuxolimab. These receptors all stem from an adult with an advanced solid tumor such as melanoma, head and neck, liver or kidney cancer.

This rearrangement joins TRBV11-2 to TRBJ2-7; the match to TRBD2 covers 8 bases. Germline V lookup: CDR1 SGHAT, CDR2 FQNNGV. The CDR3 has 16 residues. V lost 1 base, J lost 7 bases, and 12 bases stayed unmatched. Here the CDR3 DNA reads TGTGCCAGCAGCTTAGCCGTGGGGCTAGCGGGTGGGGAGCAGTACTTC. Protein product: CASSLAVGLAGGEQYF.

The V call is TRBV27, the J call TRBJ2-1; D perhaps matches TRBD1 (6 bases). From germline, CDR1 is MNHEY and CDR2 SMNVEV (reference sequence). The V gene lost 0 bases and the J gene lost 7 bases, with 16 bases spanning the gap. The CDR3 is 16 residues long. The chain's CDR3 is CASSLSLLSQGNEQFF. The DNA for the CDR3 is TGTGCCAGCAGTTTATCCCTACTTAGTCAGGGGAATGAGCAGTTCTTC.

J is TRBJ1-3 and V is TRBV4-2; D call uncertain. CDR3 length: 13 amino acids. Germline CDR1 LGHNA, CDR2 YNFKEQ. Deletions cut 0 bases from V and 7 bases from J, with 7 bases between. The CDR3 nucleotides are TGTGCCAGCAGCCAAGAGCCTCAGAACACCATATATTTT. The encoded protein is CASSQEPQNTIYF.

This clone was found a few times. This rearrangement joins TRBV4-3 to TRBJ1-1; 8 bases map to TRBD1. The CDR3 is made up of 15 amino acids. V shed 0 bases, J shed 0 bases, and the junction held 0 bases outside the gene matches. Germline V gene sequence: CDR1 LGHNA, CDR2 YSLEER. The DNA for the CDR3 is TGCGCCAGCAGCCAAGAGACAGGGGTGAACACTGAAGCTTTCTTT. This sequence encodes CASSQETGVNTEAFF.

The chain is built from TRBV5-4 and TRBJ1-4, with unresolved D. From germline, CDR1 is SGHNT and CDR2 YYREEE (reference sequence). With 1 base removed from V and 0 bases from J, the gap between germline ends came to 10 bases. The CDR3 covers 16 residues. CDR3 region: CASSLKSVSTNEKLFF. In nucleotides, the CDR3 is TGTGCCAGCAGCTTGAAATCTGTGTCAACTAATGAAAAACTGTTTTTT.

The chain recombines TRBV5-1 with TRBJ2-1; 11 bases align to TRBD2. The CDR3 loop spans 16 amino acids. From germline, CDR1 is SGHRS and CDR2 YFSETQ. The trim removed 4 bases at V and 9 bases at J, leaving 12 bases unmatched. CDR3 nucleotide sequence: TGCGCCAGCAGCACTGCTCTAGCGGGAGGTAAGGGTGAGCAGTTCTTC. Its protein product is CASSTALAGGKGEQFF.

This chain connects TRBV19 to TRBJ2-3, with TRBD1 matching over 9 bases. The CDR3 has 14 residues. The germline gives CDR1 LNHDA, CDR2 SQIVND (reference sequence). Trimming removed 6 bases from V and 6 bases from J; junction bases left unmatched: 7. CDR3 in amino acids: CASRATGGRDTQYF. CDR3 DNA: TGTGCCAGTAGGGCGACAGGGGGAAGGGATACGCAGTATTTT.

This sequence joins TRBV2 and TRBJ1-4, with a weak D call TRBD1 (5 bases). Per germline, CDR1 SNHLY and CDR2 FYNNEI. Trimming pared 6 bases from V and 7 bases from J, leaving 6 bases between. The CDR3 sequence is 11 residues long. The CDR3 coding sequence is TGTGCCAGCAGGGGGCGTGAAAAACTGTTTTTT. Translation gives CASRGREKLFF.

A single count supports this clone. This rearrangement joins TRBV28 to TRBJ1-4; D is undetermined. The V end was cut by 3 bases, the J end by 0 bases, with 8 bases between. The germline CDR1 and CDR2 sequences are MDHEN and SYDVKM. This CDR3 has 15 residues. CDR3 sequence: CASSFRQATNEKLFF. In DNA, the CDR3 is TGTGCCAGCAGTTTTCGCCAGGCAACTAATGAAAAACTGTTTTTT.

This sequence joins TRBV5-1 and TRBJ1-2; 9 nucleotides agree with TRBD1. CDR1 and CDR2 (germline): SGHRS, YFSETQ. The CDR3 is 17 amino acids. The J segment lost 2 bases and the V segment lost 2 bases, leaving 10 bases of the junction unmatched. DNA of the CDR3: TGCGCCAGCAGCTTCCCCCGGGAACAGGGGGCAAACTATGGCTACACCTTC. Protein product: CASSFPREQGANYGYTF.

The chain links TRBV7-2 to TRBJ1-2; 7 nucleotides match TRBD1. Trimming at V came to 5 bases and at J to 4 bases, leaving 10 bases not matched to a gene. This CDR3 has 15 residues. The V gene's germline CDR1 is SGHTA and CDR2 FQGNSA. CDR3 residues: CASSQKQGTTYGYTF. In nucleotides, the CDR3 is TGTGCCAGCAGCCAAAAACAGGGGACGACCTATGGCTACACCTTC.

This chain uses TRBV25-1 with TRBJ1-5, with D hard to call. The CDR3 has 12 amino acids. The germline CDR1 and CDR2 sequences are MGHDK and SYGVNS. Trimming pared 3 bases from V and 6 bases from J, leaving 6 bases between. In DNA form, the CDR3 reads TGTGCCAGCAGTGATGGAGTTCAGCCCCAGCATTTT. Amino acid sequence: CASSDGVQPQHF.

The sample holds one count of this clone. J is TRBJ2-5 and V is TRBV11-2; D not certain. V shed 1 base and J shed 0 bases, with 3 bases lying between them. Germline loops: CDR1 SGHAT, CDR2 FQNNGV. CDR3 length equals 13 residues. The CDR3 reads CASSLGNQETQYF. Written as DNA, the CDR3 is TGTGCCAGCAGCTTAGGGAACCAAGAGACCCAGTACTTC. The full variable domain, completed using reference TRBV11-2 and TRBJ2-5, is EAGVAQSPRYKIIEKRQSVAFWCNPISGHATLYWYQQILGQGPKLLIQFQNNGVVDDSQLPKDRFSAERLKGVDSTLKIQPAKLEDSAVYLCASSLGNQETQYFGPGTRLLVL.

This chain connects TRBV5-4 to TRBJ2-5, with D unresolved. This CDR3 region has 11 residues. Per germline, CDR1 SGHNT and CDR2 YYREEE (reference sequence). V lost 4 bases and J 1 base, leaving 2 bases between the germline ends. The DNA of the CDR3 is TGTGCCAGCAGCATCCAAGAGACCCAGTACTTC. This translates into CASSIQETQYF.

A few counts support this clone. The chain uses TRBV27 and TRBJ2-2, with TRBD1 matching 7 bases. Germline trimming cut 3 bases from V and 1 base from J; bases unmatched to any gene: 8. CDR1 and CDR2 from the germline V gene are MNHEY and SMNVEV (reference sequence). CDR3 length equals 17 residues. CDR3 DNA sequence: TGTGCCAGCAGTTTGGTTTTTGGGACAGTGAACACCGGGGAGCTGTTTTTT. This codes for CASSLVFGTVNTGELFF.